This T cell receptor beta chain was identified during a study of type 1 and type 2 diabetes patients. Study-level background: From PBMCs, CD4+ and CD8+ T cells were isolated by magnetic microbeads. General study results and limits: In type 2 diabetes, highly-expanded CD4+ clones took a median roughly 3.8% of reads.

This clonotype has only a few counts. Its antigen remains unknown. Amplification started from genomic DNA. Multiplex PCR with 30 forward and 13 reverse primers amplified the TCR beta CDR3. TCRdb reanalysed the multiplex PCR reads using MiXCR and keeps one entry per CDR3 protein. The sample gives more than 250,000 distinct CDR3 sequences, roughly 50% of which show up once; about an eighth is in the top ten. Germline V gives CDR1 LNHDA, CDR2 SQIVND (reference sequence). The CDR3 spans 15 residues. Trimming removed 4 bases at V and 5 bases at J, with 17 bases between. This TCR came from a man in his late teens or twenties with type 2 diabetes. The sequencing input was peripheral blood mononuclear cells (PBMCs). The genes are TRBV19 and TRBJ2-5; D call uncertain. The CDR3 reads CASSTEAWVGETQYF. CDR3 DNA: TGTGCCAGTAGTACAGAGGCCTGGGTTGGGGAGACCCAGTACTTC.